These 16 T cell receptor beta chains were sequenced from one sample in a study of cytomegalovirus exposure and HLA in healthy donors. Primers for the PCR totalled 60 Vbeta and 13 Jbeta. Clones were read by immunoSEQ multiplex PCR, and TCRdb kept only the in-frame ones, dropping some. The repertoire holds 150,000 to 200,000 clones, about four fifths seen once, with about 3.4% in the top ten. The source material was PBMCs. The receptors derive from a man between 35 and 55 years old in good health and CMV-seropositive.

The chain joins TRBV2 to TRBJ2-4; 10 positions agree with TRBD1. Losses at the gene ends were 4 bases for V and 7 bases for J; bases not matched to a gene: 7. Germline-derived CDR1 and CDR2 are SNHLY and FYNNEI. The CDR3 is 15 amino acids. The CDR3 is CASSGATGGRNIQYF. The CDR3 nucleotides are TGTGCCAGCAGTGGGGCGACAGGGGGCAGGAACATTCAGTACTTC.

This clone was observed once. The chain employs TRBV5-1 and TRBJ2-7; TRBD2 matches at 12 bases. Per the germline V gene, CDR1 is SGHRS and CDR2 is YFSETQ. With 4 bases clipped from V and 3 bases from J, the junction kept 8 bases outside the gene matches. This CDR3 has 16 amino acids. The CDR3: CASSPQSTSGSYEQYF. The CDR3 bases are TGCGCCAGCAGCCCCCAATCGACTAGCGGGAGCTACGAGCAGTACTTC.

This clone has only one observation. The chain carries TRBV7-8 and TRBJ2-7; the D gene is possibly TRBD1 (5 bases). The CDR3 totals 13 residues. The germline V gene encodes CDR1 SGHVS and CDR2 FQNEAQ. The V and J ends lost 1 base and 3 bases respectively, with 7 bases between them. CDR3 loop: CASSLGGRYEQYF. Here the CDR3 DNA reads TGTGCCAGCAGCTTAGGGGGCCGCTACGAGCAGTACTTC.

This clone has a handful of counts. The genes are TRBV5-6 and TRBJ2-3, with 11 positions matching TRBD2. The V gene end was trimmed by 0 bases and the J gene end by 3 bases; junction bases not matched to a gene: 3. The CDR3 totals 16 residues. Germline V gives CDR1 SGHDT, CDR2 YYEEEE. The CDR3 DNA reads TGTGCCAGCAGCTTGGCGTCTAGCGGGGGGACAGATACGCAGTATTTT. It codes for CASSLASSGGTDTQYF.

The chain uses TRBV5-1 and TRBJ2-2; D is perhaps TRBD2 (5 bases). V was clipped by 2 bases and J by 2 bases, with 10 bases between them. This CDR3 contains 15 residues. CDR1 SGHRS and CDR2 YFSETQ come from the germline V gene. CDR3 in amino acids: CASSFLARNTGELFF. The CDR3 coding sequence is TGCGCCAGCAGCTTCCTAGCTAGAAACACCGGGGAGCTGTTTTTT.

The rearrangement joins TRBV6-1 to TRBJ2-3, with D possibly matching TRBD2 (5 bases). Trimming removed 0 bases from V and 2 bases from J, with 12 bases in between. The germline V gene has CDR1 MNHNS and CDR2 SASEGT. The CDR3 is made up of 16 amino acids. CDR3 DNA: TGTGCCAGCAGTGAAGCGCCCAGCGGAATCACAGATACGCAGTATTTT. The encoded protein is CASSEAPSGITDTQYF.

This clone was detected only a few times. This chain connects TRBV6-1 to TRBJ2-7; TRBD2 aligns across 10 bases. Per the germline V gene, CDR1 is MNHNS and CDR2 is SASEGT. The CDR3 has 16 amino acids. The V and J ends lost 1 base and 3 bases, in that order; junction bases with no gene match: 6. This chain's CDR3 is CASSEGLAGGLYEQYF. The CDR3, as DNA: TGTGCCAGCAGTGAAGGGTTAGCGGGGGGCCTCTACGAGCAGTACTTC.

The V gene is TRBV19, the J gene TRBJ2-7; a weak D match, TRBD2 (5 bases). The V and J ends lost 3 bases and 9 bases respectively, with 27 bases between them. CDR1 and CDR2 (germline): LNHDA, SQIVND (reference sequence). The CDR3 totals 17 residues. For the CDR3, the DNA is TGTGCCAGTAGTATGCGAACCCAGAAACTCATCGGGGTTGGGCAGTACTTC. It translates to CASSMRTQKLIGVGQYF.

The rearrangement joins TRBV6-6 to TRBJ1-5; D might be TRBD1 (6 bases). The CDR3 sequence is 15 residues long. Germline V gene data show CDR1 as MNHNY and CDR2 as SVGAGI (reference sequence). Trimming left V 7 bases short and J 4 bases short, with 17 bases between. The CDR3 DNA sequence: TGTGCCAGCAACAACCAGGGGAAAAGGAATCAGCCCCAGCATTTT. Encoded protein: CASNNQGKRNQPQHF.

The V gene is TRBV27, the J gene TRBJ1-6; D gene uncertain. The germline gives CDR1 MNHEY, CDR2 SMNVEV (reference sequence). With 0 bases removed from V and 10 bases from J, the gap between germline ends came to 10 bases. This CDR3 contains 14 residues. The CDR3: CASSLSGRRSPLHF. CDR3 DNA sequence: TGTGCCAGCAGTTTATCAGGGAGAAGGTCACCCCTCCACTTT.

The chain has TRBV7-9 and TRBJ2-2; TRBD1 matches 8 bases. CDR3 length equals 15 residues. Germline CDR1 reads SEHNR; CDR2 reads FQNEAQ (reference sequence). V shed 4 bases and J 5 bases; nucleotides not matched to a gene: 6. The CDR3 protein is CASSYQGARTGELFF. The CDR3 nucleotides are TGTGCCAGCAGCTACCAGGGGGCGAGAACCGGGGAGCTGTTTTTT.

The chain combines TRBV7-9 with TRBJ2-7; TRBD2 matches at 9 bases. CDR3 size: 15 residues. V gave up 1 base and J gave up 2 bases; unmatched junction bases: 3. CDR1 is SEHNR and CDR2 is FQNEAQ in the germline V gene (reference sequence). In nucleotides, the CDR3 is TGTGCCAGCAGCTTAGATAGCGGGAGCACCTACGAGCAGTACTTC. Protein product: CASSLDSGSTYEQYF.

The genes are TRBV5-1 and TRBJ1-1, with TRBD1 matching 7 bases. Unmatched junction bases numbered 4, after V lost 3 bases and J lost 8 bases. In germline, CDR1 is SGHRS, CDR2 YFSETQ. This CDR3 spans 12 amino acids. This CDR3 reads CASSSTGREAFF. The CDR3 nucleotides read TGCGCCAGCAGCTCGACAGGGAGAGAAGCTTTCTTT.

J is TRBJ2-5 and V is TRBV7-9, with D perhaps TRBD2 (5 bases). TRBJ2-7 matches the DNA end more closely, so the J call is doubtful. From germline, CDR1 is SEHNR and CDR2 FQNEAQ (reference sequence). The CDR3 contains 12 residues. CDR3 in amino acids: CASSHDYYEQYF. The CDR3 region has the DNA TGTGCCAGCAGCCATGACTACTACGAGCAGTACTTC.

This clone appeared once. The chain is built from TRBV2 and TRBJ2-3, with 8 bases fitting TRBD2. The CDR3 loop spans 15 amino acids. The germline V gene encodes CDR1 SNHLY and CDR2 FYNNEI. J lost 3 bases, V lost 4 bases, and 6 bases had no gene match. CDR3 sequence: CASSVGGGGTDTQYF. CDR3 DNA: TGTGCCAGCAGTGTGGGCGGCGGGGGGACAGATACGCAGTATTTT.

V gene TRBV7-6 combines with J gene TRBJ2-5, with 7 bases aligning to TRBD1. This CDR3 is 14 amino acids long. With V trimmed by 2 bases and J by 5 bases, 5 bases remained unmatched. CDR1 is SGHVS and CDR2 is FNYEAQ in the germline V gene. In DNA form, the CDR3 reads TGTGCCAGCAGCTTAAGACAGGGAGCGGAGACCCAGTACTTC. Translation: CASSLRQGAETQYF.